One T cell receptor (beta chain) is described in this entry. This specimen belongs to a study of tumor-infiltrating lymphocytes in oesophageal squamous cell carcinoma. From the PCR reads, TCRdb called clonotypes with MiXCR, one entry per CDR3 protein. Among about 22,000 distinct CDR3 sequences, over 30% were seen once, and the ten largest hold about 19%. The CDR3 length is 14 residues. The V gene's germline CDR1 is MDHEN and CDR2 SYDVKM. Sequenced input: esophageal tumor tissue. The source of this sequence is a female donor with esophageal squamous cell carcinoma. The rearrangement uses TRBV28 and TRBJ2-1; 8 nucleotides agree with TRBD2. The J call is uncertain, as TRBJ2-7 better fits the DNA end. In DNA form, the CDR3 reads TGTGCCAGCAGGGGGGCGGGGGGTACTTACGAGCAGTACTTC. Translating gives CASRGAGGTYEQYF.